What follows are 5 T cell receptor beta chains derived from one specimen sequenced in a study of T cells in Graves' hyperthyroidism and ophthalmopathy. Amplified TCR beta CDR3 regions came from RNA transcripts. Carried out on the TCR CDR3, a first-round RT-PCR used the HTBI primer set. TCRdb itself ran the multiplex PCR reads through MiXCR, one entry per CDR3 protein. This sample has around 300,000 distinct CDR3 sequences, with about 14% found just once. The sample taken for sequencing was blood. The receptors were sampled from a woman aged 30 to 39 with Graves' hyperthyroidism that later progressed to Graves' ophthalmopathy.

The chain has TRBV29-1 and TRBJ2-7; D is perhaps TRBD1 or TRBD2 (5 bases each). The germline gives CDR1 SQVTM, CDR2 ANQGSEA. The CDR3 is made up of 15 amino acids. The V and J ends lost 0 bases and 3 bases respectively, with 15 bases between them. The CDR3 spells CSVEDPRDGDYEQYF. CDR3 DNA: TGCAGCGTTGAAGATCCCCGGGACGGAGACTACGAGCAGTACTTC.

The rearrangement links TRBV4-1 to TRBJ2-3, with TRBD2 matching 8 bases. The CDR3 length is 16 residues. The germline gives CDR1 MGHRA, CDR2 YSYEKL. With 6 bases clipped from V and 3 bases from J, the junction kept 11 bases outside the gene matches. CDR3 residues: CASSSLSGGDTDTQYF. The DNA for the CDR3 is TGCGCCAGCAGTTCCCTTTCGGGGGGGGATACAGATACGCAGTATTTT.

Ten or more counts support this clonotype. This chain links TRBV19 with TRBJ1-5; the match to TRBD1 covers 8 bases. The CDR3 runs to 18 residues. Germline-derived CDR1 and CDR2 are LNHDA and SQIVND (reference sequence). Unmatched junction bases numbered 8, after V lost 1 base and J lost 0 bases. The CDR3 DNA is TGTGCCAGTAGTATAGTGCCCAGGGGGCCTTATAGCAATCAGCCCCAGCATTTT. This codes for CASSIVPRGPYSNQPQHF.

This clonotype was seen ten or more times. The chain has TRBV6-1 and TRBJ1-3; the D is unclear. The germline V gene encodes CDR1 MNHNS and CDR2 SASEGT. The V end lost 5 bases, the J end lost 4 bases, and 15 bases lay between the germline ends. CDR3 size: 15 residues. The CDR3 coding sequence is TGTGCCAGCAGTTTTGACGGGGTGTGGGGAAACACCATATATTTT. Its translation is CASSFDGVWGNTIYF.

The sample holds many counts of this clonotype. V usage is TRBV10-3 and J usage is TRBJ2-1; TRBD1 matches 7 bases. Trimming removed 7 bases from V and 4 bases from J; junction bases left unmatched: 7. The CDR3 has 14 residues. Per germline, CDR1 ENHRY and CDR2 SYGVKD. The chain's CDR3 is CAITGDREYNEQFF. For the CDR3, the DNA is TGTGCCATCACCGGGGACAGAGAATACAATGAGCAGTTCTTC.